This entry concerns a single T cell receptor beta chain. Antigen unknown. The CDR3 covers 15 residues. The germline V gene has CDR1 SGHRS and CDR2 YFSETQ. V was trimmed by 3 bases and J by 1 base, leaving 13 bases between them. The data belong to a study of T-cell memory formation after mild COVID-19. Study as a whole: TCR clusters were largely donor specific. General observations from the study: Balance between CD4 and CD8 was seen in clones contracting day 15 to 85, and a CD4+ lean was seen in later expanders. Pre-infection memory carried some responding clones, suggesting that cross-reactive memory joined.

TCRalpha and TCRbeta libraries used 5'RACE with constant-segment primers and UMIs. MiXCR, applied by TCRdb to the 5' RACE reads, yields one record per CDR3 protein. The sample shows about 140,000 distinct CDR3 sequences, about 25% of them seen only once. This clonotype was sampled from an adult woman who had mild COVID-19 (a few samples of this study predate the infection). Cell type and time point are not known. Sample: PBMCs or a T cell subset sorted from them (not recorded which). The chain links TRBV5-1 to TRBJ1-1; D is undetermined. The CDR3 spells CASSSPRTGNTEAFF. Written as DNA, the CDR3 is TGCGCCAGCAGCTCCCCGAGGACGGGGAACACTGAAGCTTTCTTT.